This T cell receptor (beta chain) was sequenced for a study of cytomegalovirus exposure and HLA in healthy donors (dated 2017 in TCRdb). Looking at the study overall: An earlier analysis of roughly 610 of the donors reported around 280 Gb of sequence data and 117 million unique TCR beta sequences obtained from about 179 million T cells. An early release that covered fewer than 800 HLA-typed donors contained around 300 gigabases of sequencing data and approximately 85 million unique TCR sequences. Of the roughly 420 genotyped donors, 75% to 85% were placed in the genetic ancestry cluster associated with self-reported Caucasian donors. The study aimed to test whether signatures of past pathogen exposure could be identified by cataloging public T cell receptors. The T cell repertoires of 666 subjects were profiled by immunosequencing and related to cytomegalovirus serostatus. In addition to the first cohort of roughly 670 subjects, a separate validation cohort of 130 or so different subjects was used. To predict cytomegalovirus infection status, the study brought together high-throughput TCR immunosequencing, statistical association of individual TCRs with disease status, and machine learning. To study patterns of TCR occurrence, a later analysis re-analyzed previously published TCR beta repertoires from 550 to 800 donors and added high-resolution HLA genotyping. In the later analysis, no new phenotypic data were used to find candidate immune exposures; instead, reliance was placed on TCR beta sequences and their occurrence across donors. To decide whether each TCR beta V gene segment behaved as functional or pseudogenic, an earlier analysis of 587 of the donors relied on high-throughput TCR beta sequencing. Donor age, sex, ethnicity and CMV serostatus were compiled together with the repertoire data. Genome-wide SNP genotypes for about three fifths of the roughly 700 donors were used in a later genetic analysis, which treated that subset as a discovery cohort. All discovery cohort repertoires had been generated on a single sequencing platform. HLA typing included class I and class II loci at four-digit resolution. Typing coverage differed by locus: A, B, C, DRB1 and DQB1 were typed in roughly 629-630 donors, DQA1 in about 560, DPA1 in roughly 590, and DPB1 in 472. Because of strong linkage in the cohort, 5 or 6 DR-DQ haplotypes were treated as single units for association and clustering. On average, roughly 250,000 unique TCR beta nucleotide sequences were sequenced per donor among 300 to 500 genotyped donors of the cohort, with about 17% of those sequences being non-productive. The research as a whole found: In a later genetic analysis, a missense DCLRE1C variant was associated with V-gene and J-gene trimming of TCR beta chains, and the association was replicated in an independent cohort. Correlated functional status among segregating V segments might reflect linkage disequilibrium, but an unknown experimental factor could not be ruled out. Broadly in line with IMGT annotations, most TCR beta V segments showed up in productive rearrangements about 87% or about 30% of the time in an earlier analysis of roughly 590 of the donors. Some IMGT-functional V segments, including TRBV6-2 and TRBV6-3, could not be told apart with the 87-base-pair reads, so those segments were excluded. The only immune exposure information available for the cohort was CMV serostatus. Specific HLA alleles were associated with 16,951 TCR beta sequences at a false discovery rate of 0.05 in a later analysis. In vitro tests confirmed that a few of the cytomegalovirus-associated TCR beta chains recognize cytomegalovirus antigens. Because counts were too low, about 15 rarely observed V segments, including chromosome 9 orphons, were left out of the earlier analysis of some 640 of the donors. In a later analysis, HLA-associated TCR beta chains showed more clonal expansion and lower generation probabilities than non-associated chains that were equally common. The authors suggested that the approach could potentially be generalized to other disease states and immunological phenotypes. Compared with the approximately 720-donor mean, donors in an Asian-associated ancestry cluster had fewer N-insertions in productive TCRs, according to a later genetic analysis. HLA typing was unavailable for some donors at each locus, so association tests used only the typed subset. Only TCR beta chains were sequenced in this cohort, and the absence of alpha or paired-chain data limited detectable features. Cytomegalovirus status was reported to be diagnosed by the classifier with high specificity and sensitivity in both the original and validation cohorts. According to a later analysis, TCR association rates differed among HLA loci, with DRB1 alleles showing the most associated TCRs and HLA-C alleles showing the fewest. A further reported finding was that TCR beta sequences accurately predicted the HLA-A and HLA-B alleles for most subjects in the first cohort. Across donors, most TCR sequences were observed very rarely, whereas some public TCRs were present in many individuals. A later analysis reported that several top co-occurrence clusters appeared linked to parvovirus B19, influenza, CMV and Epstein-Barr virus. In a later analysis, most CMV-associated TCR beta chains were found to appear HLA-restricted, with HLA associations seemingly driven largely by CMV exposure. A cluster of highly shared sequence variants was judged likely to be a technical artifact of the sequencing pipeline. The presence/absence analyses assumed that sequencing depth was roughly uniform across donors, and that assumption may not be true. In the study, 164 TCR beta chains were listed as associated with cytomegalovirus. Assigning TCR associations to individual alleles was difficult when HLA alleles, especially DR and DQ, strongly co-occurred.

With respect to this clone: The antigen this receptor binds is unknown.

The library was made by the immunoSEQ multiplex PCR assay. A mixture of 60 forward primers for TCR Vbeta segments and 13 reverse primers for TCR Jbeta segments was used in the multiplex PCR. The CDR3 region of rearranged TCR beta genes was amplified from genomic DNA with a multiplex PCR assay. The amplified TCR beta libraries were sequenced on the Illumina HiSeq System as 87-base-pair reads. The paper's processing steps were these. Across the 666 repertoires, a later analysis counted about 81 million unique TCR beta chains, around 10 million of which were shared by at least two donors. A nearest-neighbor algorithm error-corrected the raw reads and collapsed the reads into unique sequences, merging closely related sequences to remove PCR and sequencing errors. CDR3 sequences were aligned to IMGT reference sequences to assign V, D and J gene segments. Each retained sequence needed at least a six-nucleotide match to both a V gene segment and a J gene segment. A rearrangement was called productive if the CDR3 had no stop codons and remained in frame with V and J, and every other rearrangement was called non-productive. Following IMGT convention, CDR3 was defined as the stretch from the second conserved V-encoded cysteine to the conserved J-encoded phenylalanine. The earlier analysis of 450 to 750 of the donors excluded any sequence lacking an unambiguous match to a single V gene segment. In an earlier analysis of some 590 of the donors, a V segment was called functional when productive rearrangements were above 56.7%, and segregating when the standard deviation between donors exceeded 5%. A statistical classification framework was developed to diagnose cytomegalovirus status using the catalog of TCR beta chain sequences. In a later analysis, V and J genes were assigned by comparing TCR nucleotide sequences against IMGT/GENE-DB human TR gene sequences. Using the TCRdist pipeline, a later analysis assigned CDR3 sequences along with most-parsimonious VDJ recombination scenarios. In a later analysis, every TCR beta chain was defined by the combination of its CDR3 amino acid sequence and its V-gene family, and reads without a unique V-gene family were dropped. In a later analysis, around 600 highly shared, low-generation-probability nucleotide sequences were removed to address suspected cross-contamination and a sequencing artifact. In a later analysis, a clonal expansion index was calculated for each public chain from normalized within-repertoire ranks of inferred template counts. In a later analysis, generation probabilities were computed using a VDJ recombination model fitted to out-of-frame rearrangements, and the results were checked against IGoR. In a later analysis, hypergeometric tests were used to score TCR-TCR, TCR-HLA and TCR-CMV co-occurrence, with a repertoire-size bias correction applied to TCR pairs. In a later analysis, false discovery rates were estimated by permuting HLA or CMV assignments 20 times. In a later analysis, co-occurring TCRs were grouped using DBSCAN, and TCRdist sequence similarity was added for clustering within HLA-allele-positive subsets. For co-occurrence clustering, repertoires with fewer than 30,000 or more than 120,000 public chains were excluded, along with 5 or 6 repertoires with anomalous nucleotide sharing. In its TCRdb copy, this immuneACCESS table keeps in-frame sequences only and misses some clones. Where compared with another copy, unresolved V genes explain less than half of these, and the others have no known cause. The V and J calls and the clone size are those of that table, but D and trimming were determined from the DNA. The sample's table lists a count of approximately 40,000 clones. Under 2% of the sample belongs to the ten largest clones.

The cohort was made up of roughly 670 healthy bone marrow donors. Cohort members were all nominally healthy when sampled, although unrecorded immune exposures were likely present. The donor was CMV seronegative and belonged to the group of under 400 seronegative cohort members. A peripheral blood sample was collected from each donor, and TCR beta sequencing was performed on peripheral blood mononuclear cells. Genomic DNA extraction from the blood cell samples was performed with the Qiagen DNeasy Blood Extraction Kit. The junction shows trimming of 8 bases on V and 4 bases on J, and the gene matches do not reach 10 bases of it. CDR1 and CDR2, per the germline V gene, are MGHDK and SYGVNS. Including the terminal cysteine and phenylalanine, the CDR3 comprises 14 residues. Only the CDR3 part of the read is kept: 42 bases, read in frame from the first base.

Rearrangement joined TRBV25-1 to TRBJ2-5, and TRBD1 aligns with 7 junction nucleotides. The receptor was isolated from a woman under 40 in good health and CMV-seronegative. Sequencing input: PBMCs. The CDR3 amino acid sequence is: CASAPRTGPETQYF. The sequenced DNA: TGTGCCAGCGCCCCCCGGACAGGCCCAGAGACCCAGTACTTC.